The next 21 T cell receptor beta chains were all read from a single sample in a study of blood T cell repertoires in COVID-19. Profiling relied on immunoSEQ multiplex PCR, and the TCRdb table lists in-frame clones only, not all of them. The sample carries 470,000 or so clones, 75% to 90% recorded once. The sample consisted of peripheral blood. The receptors shown here come from a woman under 40 with acute or convalescent COVID-19.

The DNA of the CDR3 is TGTGCCAGCAGCTTACGGTTAGGGGATGGTGGCTACACCTTC. The encoded protein is CASSLRLGDGGYTF. The V and J genes are TRBV7-2 and TRBJ1-2, with a possible D match to TRBD1 (5 bases). Germline V CDR1 and CDR2: SGHTA, FQGNSA. V gave up 2 bases and J gave up 7 bases, with 14 bases separating them. This CDR3 is built from 14 residues.

In DNA, the CDR3 is TGTGCCAGCAGTTACTTGGCAGGCCCCAGGGACTATGGCTACACCTTC. Its translation is CASSYLAGPRDYGYTF. The chain links TRBV6-5 to TRBJ1-2; maybe TRBD1 (5 bases). V lost 1 base and J lost 3, with 15 bases in between. There are 16 residues in the CDR3. The germline CDR1 and CDR2 sequences are MNHEY and SVGAGI.

The genes are TRBV19 and TRBJ1-1, with 7 nucleotides matching TRBD1. CDR1 and CDR2 from the germline V gene are LNHDA and SQIVND (reference sequence). Trimming cost V 5 bases and J 5 bases; bases outside gene matches: 8. The CDR3 totals 14 residues. CDR3 amino acids: CASSRAGGGTEAFF. CDR3 nucleotides: TGTGCCAGTAGTCGGGCAGGGGGAGGTACTGAAGCTTTCTTT.

The chain couples TRBV6-6 to TRBJ2-3; D might be TRBD2 (5 bases). V lost 6 bases and J 3 bases, leaving 25 bases between the germline ends. This CDR3 comprises 18 residues. CDR1 is MNHNY and CDR2 is SVGAGI in the germline V gene (reference sequence). The chain's CDR3 is CASRRHYELDGVTDTQYF. Written as DNA, the CDR3 is TGTGCCAGCAGACGACATTACGAACTAGACGGTGTGACAGATACGCAGTATTTT.

V and J are TRBV4-2 and TRBJ1-2; 8 bases align to TRBD1. The CDR3 sequence is 14 residues long. V was clipped by 3 bases and J by 1 base; unmatched bases: 1. The germline V gene encodes CDR1 LGHNA and CDR2 YNFKEQ. CDR3 protein: CASSQGTGNYGYTF. DNA of the CDR3: TGTGCCAGCAGCCAGGGGACAGGTAACTATGGCTACACCTTC.

The chain recombines TRBV19 with TRBJ2-1; no definite D call. Germline V gene sequence: CDR1 LNHDA, CDR2 SQIVND (reference sequence). The CDR3 totals 14 residues. The V end lost 0 bases, the J end lost 8 bases, and 11 bases lay between the germline ends. Here the CDR3 DNA reads TGTGCCAGTAGTATAGACGTGGTAGGAGATGAGCAGTTCTTC. It encodes CASSIDVVGDEQFF.

The rearrangement links TRBV28 to TRBJ2-2; tentatively, D is TRBD1 (5 bases). V dropped 5 bases and J dropped 2 bases, with 9 bases sitting between them. This CDR3 region has 14 residues. The germline CDR1 and CDR2 sequences are MDHEN and SYDVKM. The CDR3 protein is CASSVGVNTGELFF. The CDR3, as DNA: TGTGCCAGCAGTGTAGGGGTTAACACCGGGGAGCTGTTTTTT.

The chain employs TRBV7-3 and TRBJ2-1, with 9 bases lining up with TRBD2. This CDR3 contains 17 residues. Germline V gene sequence: CDR1 SGHTA, CDR2 FQGTGA. Unmatched junction bases numbered 4, after V lost 1 base and J lost 0 bases. The CDR3 spells CASSLMSGGFSYNEQFF. The CDR3 DNA sequence: TGTGCCAGCAGCTTAATGAGCGGGGGGTTCTCCTACAATGAGCAGTTCTTC. Variable domain in full (rest from reference TRBV7-3 and TRBJ2-1): GAGVSQTPSNKVTEKGKYVELRCDPISGHTALYWYRQSLGQGPEFLIYFQGTGAADDSGLPNDRFFAVRPEGSVSTLKIQRTERGDSAVYLCASSLMSGGFSYNEQFFGPGTRLTVL.

With respect to this clone: This same CDR3 is encoded by further DNA sequences in the sample. V and J are TRBV9 and TRBJ2-3, with D hard to call. The CDR3 has 13 amino acids. Germline V lookup: CDR1 SGDLS, CDR2 YYNGEE. V was pared by 2 bases and J by 0 bases, with 4 bases between. Here the CDR3 DNA reads TGTGCCAGCAGCGTGACTAGCACAGATACGCAGTATTTT. This codes for CASSVTSTDTQYF.

This clone was seen just once. The V call is TRBV3-1 (or the pseudogene TRBV3-2), the J call TRBJ1-6, with D maybe TRBD1 (5 bases). CDR1 and CDR2 (germline): LGHDT, YNNKEL (reference sequence). CDR3 length: 16 residues. The V gene lost 0 bases and the J gene lost 4 bases, with 10 bases spanning the gap. CDR3 nucleotide sequence: TGTGCCAGCAGCCAAGATCTGACAGCTTATAATTCACCCCTCCACTTT. Protein sequence: CASSQDLTAYNSPLHF.

The chain recombines TRBV6-2 or TRBV6-3 with TRBJ1-3, with D perhaps TRBD1 (5 bases). Germline lookup yields CDR1 MNHEY and CDR2 SVGEGT. The V gene lost 4 bases and the J gene lost 0 bases, with 13 bases spanning the gap. The CDR3 loop spans 16 amino acids. CDR3 sequence reads: CASSWGLAASGNTIYF. The CDR3 bases are TGTGCCAGCAGTTGGGGACTCGCAGCCTCTGGAAACACCATATATTTT.

The genes are TRBV18 and TRBJ1-2; 7 nucleotides agree with TRBD1. With 4 bases clipped from V and 8 bases from J, the junction kept 7 bases outside the gene matches. Germline CDR1 and CDR2: KGHSH and LQKENI. This CDR3 has 13 residues. The CDR3 DNA is TGTGCCAGCTCACGATCCAGGGGGGAAGGCTACACCTTC. Its translation is CASSRSRGEGYTF.

On this clone itself: At one end the junction does not follow the germline gene, possibly because of a read error. The chain employs TRBV5-5 and TRBJ1-4; D is undetermined. Germline V gene data show CDR1 as SGHKS and CDR2 as YYEKEE (reference sequence). The CDR3 runs to 17 residues. CDR3 DNA sequence: TGTGCCAGCAGTGAGGGTGCAGGTTTGGGAACTAAAGAAAAACTGTTTTTT. Translating gives CASSEGAGLGTKEKLFF. Drawing the rest from reference TRBV5-5 and TRBJ1-4, the complete variable domain is DAGVTQSPTHLIKTRGQQVTLRCSPISGHKSVSWYQQVLGQGPQFIFQYYEKEERGRGNFPDRFSARQFPNYSSELNVNALLLGDSALYLCASSEGAGLGTKEKLFFGSGTQLSVL.

The genes are TRBV5-4 and TRBJ2-5; 7 positions match TRBD2. Trimming at V came to 0 bases and at J to 5 bases, leaving 7 bases not matched to a gene. The CDR3 totals 15 residues. The V gene's germline CDR1 is SGHNT and CDR2 YYREEE (reference sequence). CDR3: CASSLEGREGETQYF. The DNA for the CDR3 is TGTGCCAGCAGCTTGGAAGGGAGGGAGGGGGAGACCCAGTACTTC.

The chain employs TRBV5-8 and TRBJ1-6, with 7 bases aligning to TRBD1. CDR3 size: 16 residues. Germline assignment: CDR1 SGHTS and CDR2 YDEGEE. With 0 bases clipped from V and 6 bases from J, the junction kept 6 bases outside the gene matches. DNA of the CDR3: TGTGCCAGCAGCTTGGAAGGACAGGCTGCTAATTCACCCCTCCACTTT. Its translation: CASSLEGQAANSPLHF.

The J gene is TRBJ2-5, the V gene TRBV3-1 (or the pseudogene TRBV3-2); maybe TRBD1 (5 bases). The CDR3 runs 12 residues. CDR1 and CDR2 (germline): LGHDT, YNNKEL (reference sequence). The V end was cut by 8 bases, the J end by 2 bases, with 9 bases between. The CDR3 here is CASDSHQETQYF. DNA for the CDR3: TGTGCCAGCGACAGCCATCAAGAGACCCAGTACTTC.

The J gene is TRBJ2-1, the V gene TRBV5-1; 14 nucleotides match TRBD2. CDR3 length equals 15 residues. Per germline, CDR1 SGHRS and CDR2 YFSETQ. V gave up 3 bases and J gave up 8 bases; unmatched junction bases: 4. The DNA of the CDR3 is TGCGCCAGCAGCTCGGGACTAGCGGGGGCCTATGAGCAGTTCTTC. This codes for CASSSGLAGAYEQFF.

The rearrangement links TRBV9 to TRBJ1-2; D perhaps matches TRBD1 (5 bases). Trimming pared 3 bases from V and 4 bases from J, leaving 16 bases between. Germline V gives CDR1 SGDLS, CDR2 YYNGEE. This CDR3 spans 15 amino acids. The CDR3 is CASSEGHESPYGYTF. In DNA, the CDR3 is TGTGCCAGCAGCGAAGGACACGAAAGTCCCTATGGCTACACCTTC.

In its sample, this clone was seen a few times. The chain recombines TRBV24-1 with TRBJ1-3; TRBD1 is a possible D gene (6 bases). CDR1 is KGHDR and CDR2 is SFDVKD in the germline V gene. This CDR3 region has 15 residues. Trimming took 8 bases from V and 0 from J, leaving 13 bases between them. CDR3 in amino acids: CATKLNRVSGNTIYF. CDR3 nucleotide sequence: TGTGCCACCAAACTGAACAGGGTCTCTGGAAACACCATATATTTT.

V and J are TRBV30 and TRBJ2-1; perhaps TRBD2 as D (6 bases). This CDR3 region has 15 residues. Trimming took off 0 bases at V and 7 bases at J, with 16 bases between the two ends. Germline V CDR1 and CDR2: GTSNPN, SVGIG (reference sequence). DNA for the CDR3: TGTGCCTGGAGTGTACTGGGGGGAGTATTTAATGAGCAGTTCTTC. This translates into CAWSVLGGVFNEQFF.

This clone was found once. This rearrangement joins TRBV5-1 to TRBJ2-2, with a possible D match to TRBD1 (6 bases). CDR3 length: 15 amino acids. The V gene's germline CDR1 is SGHRS and CDR2 YFSETQ. V lost 1 base and J lost 2, with 9 bases in between. The CDR3 region has the DNA TGCGCCAGCAGCTTGATGGGACAAAACACCGGGGAGCTGTTTTTT. Protein sequence: CASSLMGQNTGELFF.